Listed below are T cell receptor beta chains from one sample, sequenced in a study of cytomegalovirus exposure and HLA in healthy donors. Sequencing used immunoSEQ multiplex PCR; TCRdb keeps in-frame clones, though not all of them. The table includes hundreds of thousands of clones, around 89% detected once. The sample taken for sequencing was PBMCs. Every receptor here comes from a woman younger than 30 in good health and CMV-seronegative. The CDR3 runs from the conserved cysteine through the conserved F or W. A D gene is named only where the DNA matches it firmly. Expanded clones are given a class, and other clones once, few, many or no size at all.

d_gene	abundance	v_gene	len	j_gene	CDR3aa	CDR3nt
-	once	TRBV27	14	TRBJ2-5	CASSLNRKKETQYF	TGTGCCAGCAGTTTGAACAGGAAGAAAGAGACCCAGTACTTC
TRBD2	medium-sized	TRBV6-1	15	TRBJ2-5	CASSEFSGGQETQYF	TGTGCCAGCAGTGAATTTAGCGGGGGGCAAGAGACCCAGTACTTC
TRBD2	-	TRBV9	15	TRBJ2-1	CASSPVAGGGNEQFF	TGTGCCAGCAGCCCTGTAGCGGGAGGAGGGAATGAGCAGTTCTTC
-	-	TRBV6-5	15	TRBJ1-6	CATYRLSSYNSPLHF	TGTGCCACTTACAGGCTGAGCTCCTATAATTCACCCCTCCACTTT
TRBD2	-	TRBV5-1	20	TRBJ2-2	CASSPKRGDAPKPNTGELFF	TGCGCCAGCAGCCCGAAGCGGGGGGACGCCCCCAAACCGAACACCGGGGAGCTGTTTTTT
TRBD1	-	TRBV7-2	16	TRBJ1-1	CASSFATGGWGTEAFF	TGTGCCAGCAGCTTCGCAACAGGGGGCTGGGGCACTGAAGCTTTCTTT
-	-	TRBV5-4	13	TRBJ2-4	CASSLEGKGIQYF	TGTGCCAGCAGCTTGGAGGGGAAAGGCATTCAGTACTTC
-	-	TRBV27	16	TRBJ2-7	CASSLEAPKRIHEQYF	TGTGCCAGCAGTTTAGAAGCTCCCAAAAGAATCCACGAGCAGTACTTC
TRBD1	-	TRBV5-8	15	TRBJ2-5	CASSPAGTAGETQYF	TGTGCCAGCAGCCCCGCCGGGACAGCAGGAGAGACCCAGTACTTC
-	-	TRBV18	17	TRBJ1-4	CASSLLAGSATNEKLFF	TGTGCCAGCTCACTTCTCGCAGGCTCGGCAACTAATGAAAAACTGTTTTTT
TRBD1	-	TRBV5-6	17	TRBJ1-5	CASSFWVNRGRNQPQHF	TGTGCCAGCAGCTTCTGGGTGAACAGGGGGCGCAATCAGCCCCAGCATTTT
-	-	TRBV5-1	13	TRBJ2-1	CASSTDRHNEQFF	TGCGCCAGCAGCACAGACAGGCACAATGAGCAGTTCTTC
-	-	TRBV7-9	15	TRBJ2-3	CASSHRFSDTDTQYF	TGTGCCAGCAGCCACAGATTTTCCGACACAGATACGCAGTATTTT
-	once	TRBV7-2	15	TRBJ1-2	CASSSPGVRAYGYTF	TGTGCCAGCAGCTCGCCAGGGGTTAGAGCCTATGGCTACACCTTC
TRBD2	-	TRBV7-2	11	TRBJ2-5	CASSPGLGQYF	TGTGCCAGCAGCCCTGGACTAGGGCAGTACTTC
-	-	TRBV5-4	14	TRBJ1-1	CASSPAGGNTEAFF	TGTGCCAGCAGCCCCGCCGGGGGGAACACTGAAGCTTTCTTT
-	-	TRBV4-2	15	TRBJ2-7	CASSQVFESSYEQYF	TGTGCCAGCAGCCAAGTATTCGAGAGCTCCTACGAGCAGTACTTC
-	once	TRBV5-1	17	TRBJ1-2	CASSLDTNQGGEYGYTF	TGCGCCAGCAGCTTGGACACCAATCAGGGAGGGGAGTATGGCTACACCTTC
-	few	TRBV6-5	11	TRBJ2-5	CASSYRETQYF	TGTGCCAGCAGTTACCGGGAGACCCAGTACTTC
TRBD1	-	TRBV5-1	16	TRBJ1-4	CASSWGTVATNEKLFF	TGCGCCAGCAGCTGGGGGACAGTAGCAACTAATGAAAAACTGTTTTTT
-	-	TRBV2	14	TRBJ2-5	CASSEARYQETQYF	TGTGCCAGCAGTGAAGCGCGGTACCAAGAGACCCAGTACTTC
TRBD2	-	TRBV2	14	TRBJ2-7	CASGSGLSSYEQYF	TGTGCCAGCGGTAGCGGGTTAAGCTCCTACGAGCAGTACTTC